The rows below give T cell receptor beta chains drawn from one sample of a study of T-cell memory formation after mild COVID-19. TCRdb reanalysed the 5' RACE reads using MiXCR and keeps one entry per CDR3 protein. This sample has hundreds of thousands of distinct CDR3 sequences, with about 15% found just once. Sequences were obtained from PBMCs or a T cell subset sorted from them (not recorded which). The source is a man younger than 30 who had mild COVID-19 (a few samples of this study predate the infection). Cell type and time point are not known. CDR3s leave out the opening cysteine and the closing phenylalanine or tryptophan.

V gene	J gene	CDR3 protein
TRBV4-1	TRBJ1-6	ASSRSDSYNSPLH
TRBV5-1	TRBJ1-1	ASSPAGAEAF
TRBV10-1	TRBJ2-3	ASLKPDTQY
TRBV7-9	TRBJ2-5	ASSGRQGLGETQY
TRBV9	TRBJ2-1	ASSPNYNEQF
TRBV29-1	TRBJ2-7	SVGTAGPYEQY
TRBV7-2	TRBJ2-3	DSSSLAGGLGTQY
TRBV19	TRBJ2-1	ASSGDRGWNNEQF
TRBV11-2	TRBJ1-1	ASSSKPGLSTEAF
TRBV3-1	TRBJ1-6	ASRARTAVSYNSPLH
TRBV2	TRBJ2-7	ASGASAGNRYEQY
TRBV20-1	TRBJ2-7	SARPGQGYEQY
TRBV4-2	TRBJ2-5	ASSQEGAEETQY
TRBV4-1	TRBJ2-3	ASSQGAVSDTQY
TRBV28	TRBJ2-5	ASSSPTQVESETQY
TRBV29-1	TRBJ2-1	SGTTGGRGNEQF